The T cell receptor (beta chain) under discussion was sequenced for a study of OX40 agonist ivuxolimab in advanced cancers. Study-level information: Patients were infused with ivuxolimab every 2 weeks at 0.01 to 10 mg/kg. The study enrolled dose-escalation patients with hepatocellular carcinoma, melanoma, renal cell or head and neck cancer. One hepatocellular carcinoma and a couple of cutaneous melanoma patients partially responded.

TCRdb's copy holds only in-frame clones and misses some; the assay was immunoSEQ multiplex PCR. Seen here are tens of thousands of clones, 86% observed once, and the top ten hold about a third. The study's findings and limits: At doses 0.1 to 3.0 mg/kg, CD4+ and CD8+ clones expanded.

This clone has a handful of counts. The antigen remains undetermined. Germline V lookup: CDR1 LNHDA, CDR2 SQIVND (reference sequence). CDR3 length equals 16 residues. V lost 5 bases and J lost 3; bases outside the gene matches: 10. This sequence was found in an adult with an advanced solid tumor such as melanoma, head and neck, liver or kidney cancer. The sequencing here drew on CD4+ or CD8+ T cells sorted from blood, taken in a trial of the OX40 agonist ivuxolimab. The V gene is TRBV19, the J gene TRBJ2-5, with 9 bases aligning to TRBD1. The CDR3 spells CASSLLTGTGKETQYF. The CDR3 DNA sequence: TGTGCCAGTAGTCTTTTGACAGGGACAGGGAAAGAGACCCAGTACTTC.